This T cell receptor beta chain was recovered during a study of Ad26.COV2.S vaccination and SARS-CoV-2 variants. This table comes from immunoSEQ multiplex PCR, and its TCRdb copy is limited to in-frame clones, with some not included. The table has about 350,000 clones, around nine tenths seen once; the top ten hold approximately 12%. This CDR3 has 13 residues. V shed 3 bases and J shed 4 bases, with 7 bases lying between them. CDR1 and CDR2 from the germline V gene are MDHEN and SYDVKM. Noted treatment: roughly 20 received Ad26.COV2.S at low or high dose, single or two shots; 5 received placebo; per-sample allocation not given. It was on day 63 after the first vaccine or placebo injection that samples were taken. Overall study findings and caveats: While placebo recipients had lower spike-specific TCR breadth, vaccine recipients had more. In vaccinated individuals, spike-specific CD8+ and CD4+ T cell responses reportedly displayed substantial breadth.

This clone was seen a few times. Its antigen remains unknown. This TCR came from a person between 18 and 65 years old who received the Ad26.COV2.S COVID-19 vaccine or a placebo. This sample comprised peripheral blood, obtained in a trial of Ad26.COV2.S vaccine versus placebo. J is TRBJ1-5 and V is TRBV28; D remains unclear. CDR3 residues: CASSFRRNQPQHF. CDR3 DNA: TGTGCCAGCAGTTTCAGGAGAAATCAGCCCCAGCATTTT. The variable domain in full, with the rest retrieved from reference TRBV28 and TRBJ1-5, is DVKVTQSSRYLVKRTGEKVFLECVQDMDHENMFWYRQDPGLGLRLIYFSYDVKMKEKGDIPEGYSVSREKKERFSLILESASTNQTSMYLCASSFRRNQPQHFGDGTRLSIL.